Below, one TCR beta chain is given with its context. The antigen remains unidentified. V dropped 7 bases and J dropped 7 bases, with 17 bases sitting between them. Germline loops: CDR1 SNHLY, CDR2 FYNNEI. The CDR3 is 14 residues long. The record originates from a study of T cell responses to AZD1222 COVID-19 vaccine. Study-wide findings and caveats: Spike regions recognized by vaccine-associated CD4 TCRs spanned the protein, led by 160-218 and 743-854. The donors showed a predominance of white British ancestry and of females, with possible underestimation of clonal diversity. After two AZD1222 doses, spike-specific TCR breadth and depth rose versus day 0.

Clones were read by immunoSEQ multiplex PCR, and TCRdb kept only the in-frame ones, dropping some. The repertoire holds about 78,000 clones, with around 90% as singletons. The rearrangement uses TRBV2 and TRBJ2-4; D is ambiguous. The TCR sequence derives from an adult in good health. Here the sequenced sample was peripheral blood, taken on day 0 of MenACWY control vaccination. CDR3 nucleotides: TGTGCCAGCACCCCTGGCACAGTGGGGAACATTCAGTACTTC. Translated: CASTPGTVGNIQYF.